These 32 T cell receptor beta chains originate from one sample sequenced in a study of cytomegalovirus exposure and HLA in healthy donors (dated by TCRdb to about 2017). Library preparation was by the immunoSEQ multiplex PCR assay. For the multiplex PCR, a mixture combining 60 forward primers for TCR Vbeta segments and 13 reverse primers for TCR Jbeta segments was used. Entries here come from immuneACCESS through TCRdb and include only in-frame sequences with V and J called. Some clones fail to appear in such tables; in the studies checked, an unresolved V gene covers under half of the shortfall, and the cause of the remainder is unknown. This sample holds fewer than 250,000 clones; 60% to 80% were observed only once. The ten largest clones represent approximately 3% of the sample. What was sequenced was PBMCs. The source of these receptors is a woman aged 25 to 45 in good health and CMV-seropositive.

The table lists this clone with a few counts. This chain connects TRBV28 to TRBJ2-7; TRBD1 matches at 12 bases. The CDR3 spans 16 residues. In germline, CDR1 is MDHEN, CDR2 SYDVKM. After removal of 6 bases from V and 3 bases from J, the junction contained 9 bases not matched to a gene. Here the CDR3 reads CASSRGQGAQSYEQYF. The CDR3 DNA reads TGTGCCAGCAGCCGGGGACAGGGGGCTCAGAGCTACGAGCAGTACTTC.

This chain uses TRBV10-2 with TRBJ2-1; D perhaps matches TRBD2 (6 bases). The germline V gene has CDR1 WSHSY and CDR2 SAAADI. The ends were cut back, 8 bases at V and 7 bases at J, with 6 bases in the middle. The CDR3 consists of 10 residues. The CDR3 region has the DNA TGCGCCAGCGGGGGGAATGAGCAGTTCTTC. Its protein product is CASGGNEQFF.

This chain connects TRBV7-9 to TRBJ1-1; TRBD1 agrees at 7 bases. The V gene end was trimmed by 4 bases and the J gene end by 4 bases; junction bases not matched to a gene: 9. The CDR3 has 15 residues. Germline-derived CDR1 and CDR2 are SEHNR and FQNEAQ (reference sequence). CDR3: CASSSTGAGGTEAFF. In DNA, the CDR3 is TGTGCCAGCAGCTCAACAGGGGCGGGAGGCACTGAAGCTTTCTTT.

The genes are TRBV6-6 and TRBJ1-1, with a weak D call TRBD1 (5 bases). CDR1 is MNHNY, CDR2 SVGAGI, per germline (reference sequence). Trimming pared 6 bases from V and 5 bases from J, leaving 10 bases between. There are 12 residues in the CDR3. The CDR3 spells CASRPGGTEAFF. As DNA, the CDR3 is TGTGCCAGCAGGCCGGGGGGGACTGAAGCTTTCTTT.

This clone was recorded a few times. The gene calls are TRBV13 and TRBJ2-3; maybe TRBD2 (6 bases). Trimming took off 4 bases at V and 2 bases at J, with 10 bases between the two ends. The germline V gene has CDR1 PRHDT and CDR2 FYEKMQ (reference sequence). The CDR3 consists of 14 residues. This chain's CDR3 is CASSYGSNTDTQYF. Here the CDR3 DNA reads TGTGCCAGCAGCTACGGGAGCAACACAGATACGCAGTATTTT. The entire variable domain, with the rest obtained from reference TRBV13 and TRBJ2-3, is as follows: AAGVIQSPRHLIKEKRETATLKCYPIPRHDTVYWYQQGPGQDPQFLISFYEKMQSDKGSIPDRFSAQQFSDYHSELNMSSLELGDSALYFCASSYGSNTDTQYFGPGTRLTVL.

The chain uses TRBV2 and TRBJ2-1; D ambiguous. V was cut by 1 base and J by 10 bases, with 17 bases left in between. CDR1 is SNHLY, CDR2 FYNNEI, per germline. The CDR3 is 15 residues long. DNA of the CDR3: TGTGCCAGCAGTGAAGGGGCCGCTCCCCCGAGCGAGCAGTTCTTC. Its protein is CASSEGAAPPSEQFF.

The chain carries TRBV4-2 and TRBJ2-1; D gene ambiguous. The germline CDR1 and CDR2 sequences are LGHNA and YNFKEQ. This CDR3 is built from 14 residues. Trimming left V 4 bases short and J 6 bases short, with 13 bases between. The DNA of the CDR3 is TGTGCCAGCAGCCCTGATCTAGTTTCCAATGAGCAGTTCTTC. Translating gives CASSPDLVSNEQFF.

This clone was seen just once. CDR3 sequence (DNA): TGTGCCAGCAGCCAAGATCTCACCGGGGAGCTGTTTTTT. It codes for CASSQDLTGELFF. The chain carries TRBV4-2 and TRBJ2-2; D is undetermined. CDR1 is LGHNA, CDR2 YNFKEQ, per germline. The CDR3 is made up of 13 amino acids. The V and J ends lost 0 bases and 4 bases respectively, with 3 bases between them.

Comment on this clone: One end of the junction varies from germline; a read error may be responsible. At the DNA level, this CDR3 is encoded by other sequences in the same sample as well. This sequence joins TRBV4-1 and TRBJ1-2; 7 bases match TRBD1. Germline CDR1 reads MGHRA; CDR2 reads YSYEKL. There are 16 residues in the CDR3. CDR3 loop: CASSLTGQQGTFRYTF. In DNA form, the CDR3 reads TGCGCTAGCAGCTTAACTGGCCAACAGGGGACGTTCAGGTACACCTTC.

The V gene is TRBV19, the J gene TRBJ1-1, with 9 nucleotides matching TRBD1. CDR3 length: 16 amino acids. Germline CDR1 is LNHDA and CDR2 is SQIVND (reference sequence). The junction had 10 bases not matched to a gene; V was cut back by 3 bases and J by 5 bases. CDR3 loop: CASSMGQGLRGTEAFF. The CDR3 DNA reads TGTGCCAGTAGTATGGGACAGGGCTTAAGAGGAACTGAAGCTTTCTTT.

V and J are TRBV6-5 and TRBJ2-7; 7 bases agree with TRBD2. From germline, CDR1 is MNHEY and CDR2 SVGAGI. The junction had 7 bases not matched to a gene; V was cut back by 6 bases and J by 5 bases. CDR3 length: 13 residues. CDR3 nucleotides: TGTGCCAGCAGGGGGACGGGGGGTAACGAGCAGTACTTC. This codes for CASRGTGGNEQYF.

This clone occurred once. The CDR3 DNA sequence: TGTGCCAGCAGTTTAATGGACAGGGACAGTTCACCCCTCCACTTT. It translates to CASSLMDRDSSPLHF. The V gene is TRBV28, the J gene TRBJ1-6; TRBD1 matches 8 bases. There are 15 residues in the CDR3. The germline CDR1 and CDR2 sequences are MDHEN and SYDVKM. V trimming: 2 bases; J trimming: 9 bases; junction bases outside the gene matches: 6.

The J gene is TRBJ2-1, the V gene TRBV27; TRBD2 might be the D (5 bases). CDR1 MNHEY and CDR2 SMNVEV come from the germline V gene (reference sequence). The CDR3 extends over 13 amino acids. Trimming left V 5 bases short and J 7 bases short, with 12 bases between. The CDR3 here is CASSPPRGNEQFF. The CDR3 DNA follows: TGTGCCAGCAGTCCCCCCCGGGGAAATGAGCAGTTCTTC.

V and J are TRBV6-4 and TRBJ2-1, with D perhaps matching TRBD1 (6 bases). The germline gives CDR1 MRHNA, CDR2 SNTAGT. The CDR3 contains 15 residues. V was shortened by 2 bases and J by 6 bases, with 14 bases between the two germline ends. The CDR3 DNA follows: TGTGCCAGCAGTGACGGTGGGGAAGGGGGCAATGAGCAGTTCTTC. Translating it yields CASSDGGEGGNEQFF.

The chain has TRBV19 and TRBJ1-2; unclear D gene. V shed 0 bases and J shed 0 bases, with 5 bases lying between them. CDR1 LNHDA and CDR2 SQIVND come from the germline V gene (reference sequence). The CDR3 spans 14 residues. Here the CDR3 reads CASSIEAANYGYTF. CDR3 DNA: TGTGCCAGTAGTATAGAGGCGGCTAACTATGGCTACACCTTC.

This chain joins TRBV10-3 and TRBJ1-2; 7 nucleotides line up with TRBD1. The ends lost 6 bases at V and 5 bases at J; junction bases unmatched: 3. CDR3 length: 12 amino acids. The germline CDR1 and CDR2 sequences are ENHRY and SYGVKD. CDR3 sequence (DNA): TGTGCCATCAGCCCAGGGGGATATGGCTACACCTTC. Amino acids: CAISPGGYGYTF.

The rearrangement uses TRBV6-4 and TRBJ2-1; D remains unclear. This CDR3 has 13 residues. The V and J ends lost 0 bases and 4 bases respectively, with 4 bases between them. The V gene's germline CDR1 is MRHNA and CDR2 SNTAGT. The CDR3 region is CASSDSAYNEQFF. The CDR3 DNA is TGTGCCAGCAGTGACTCGGCATACAATGAGCAGTTCTTC.

The chain has TRBV18 and TRBJ2-7, with D possibly being TRBD1 (5 bases). The V end lost 6 bases, the J end lost 5 bases, and 17 bases lay between the germline ends. CDR1 and CDR2 (germline): KGHSH, LQKENI. The CDR3 has 14 amino acids. The CDR3: CASSDSLNVHEQYF. The CDR3 nucleotides are TGTGCCAGCTCCGACAGCCTGAACGTCCACGAGCAGTACTTC.

The count of this clone is one. The chain uses TRBV28 and TRBJ2-3; a possible D gene is TRBD1 (6 bases). Germline assignment: CDR1 MDHEN and CDR2 SYDVKM. The CDR3 has 15 amino acids. The V gene lost 4 bases and the J gene lost 0 bases, with 11 bases spanning the gap. CDR3 sequence: CASSSRTVSTDTQYF. CDR3 in DNA: TGTGCCAGCAGTTCCCGGACAGTTAGCACAGATACGCAGTATTTT.

The chain is built from TRBV5-6 and TRBJ1-2; 9 nucleotides agree with TRBD1. Germline CDR1 and CDR2: SGHDT and YYEEEE. The CDR3 extends over 12 amino acids. V shed 4 bases and J 8 bases; nucleotides not matched to a gene: 3. CDR3 loop: CASSLDRGGYTF. The DNA for the CDR3 is TGTGCCAGCAGCCTGGACAGGGGCGGCTACACCTTC.

V usage is TRBV14 and J usage is TRBJ2-7; TRBD2 is a possible D gene (5 bases). Trimming pared 3 bases from V and 0 bases from J, leaving 6 bases between. The CDR3 loop spans 13 amino acids. Per germline, CDR1 SGHDN and CDR2 FVKESK. The CDR3 region is CASSQRVSYEQYF. For the CDR3, the DNA is TGTGCCAGCAGCCAGAGGGTCTCCTACGAGCAGTACTTC.

In its sample, this clone was seen a few times. This rearrangement joins TRBV5-5 to TRBJ2-7; D remains unclear. Germline V lookup: CDR1 SGHKS, CDR2 YYEKEE (reference sequence). The CDR3 is 15 amino acids. Deletions cut 0 bases from V and 4 bases from J, with 14 bases between. The CDR3 sequence is CASSLDLTSAYEQYF. In nucleotides, the CDR3 is TGTGCCAGCAGCTTGGACCTCACAAGCGCGTACGAGCAGTACTTC. Drawing the rest from reference TRBV5-5 and TRBJ2-7, the complete variable domain is DAGVTQSPTHLIKTRGQQVTLRCSPISGHKSVSWYQQVLGQGPQFIFQYYEKEERGRGNFPDRFSARQFPNYSSELNVNALLLGDSALYLCASSLDLTSAYEQYFGPGTRLTVT.

The chain employs TRBV11-3 and TRBJ2-2; 7 nucleotides align to TRBD1. Per the germline V gene, CDR1 is SGHNT and CDR2 is YENEEA. The CDR3 is 15 amino acids. V trimming: 5 bases; J trimming: 1 base; junction bases outside the gene matches: 4. This CDR3 reads CASSGWDRNTGELFF. CDR3 DNA: TGTGCCAGCAGCGGATGGGACAGGAACACCGGGGAGCTGTTTTTT.

This chain uses TRBV5-1 with TRBJ2-7; 10 bases are a match to TRBD2. This CDR3 region has 12 residues. Germline CDR1 and CDR2: SGHRS and YFSETQ. J gave up 7 bases and V 3 bases, and 1 base lay outside the gene matches. In nucleotides, the CDR3 is TGCGCCAGCAGCTCGACTAGCGGGGAGCAGTACTTC. This encodes CASSSTSGEQYF.

CDR3 coding DNA: TGTGCCAGCAGCTTAGGACAGGGAACTAATGAAAAACTGTTTTTT. It specifies CASSLGQGTNEKLFF. J is TRBJ1-4 and V is TRBV7-6; 7 positions agree with TRBD1. The germline gives CDR1 SGHVS, CDR2 FNYEAQ. The V gene end was trimmed by 1 base and the J gene end by 1 base; junction bases not matched to a gene: 0. CDR3 length: 15 residues.

The CDR3 DNA sequence: TGTGCCAGCAGGACAGGGGGTAGGTACGAGCAGTACTTC. Amino acids: CASRTGGRYEQYF. The chain has TRBV2 and TRBJ2-7, with 9 bases that match TRBD1. Looked up from germline, CDR1 is SNHLY and CDR2 is FYNNEI. The CDR3 runs to 13 residues. The V gene end was trimmed by 6 bases and the J gene end by 4 bases; junction bases not matched to a gene: 4.

The chain employs TRBV19 and TRBJ1-4; D gene ambiguous. From germline, CDR1 is LNHDA and CDR2 SQIVND (reference sequence). The germline V and J ends were trimmed by 7 bases and 5 bases, with 17 bases remaining between them. The CDR3 has 15 residues. The CDR3 DNA follows: TGTGCCAGTACCTTATCCCGACACGGAAATGAAAAACTGTTTTTT. It translates to CASTLSRHGNEKLFF.

The chain carries TRBV7-8 and TRBJ2-2; TRBD1 matches at 7 bases. Germline V CDR1 and CDR2: SGHVS, FQNEAQ. There are 15 residues in the CDR3. V trimming: 4 bases; J trimming: 5 bases; junction bases outside the gene matches: 7. In DNA, the CDR3 is TGTGCCAGCAGCTCCCAGGGGGTACTTACCGGGGAGCTGTTTTTT. It is translated as CASSSQGVLTGELFF. Based on the CDR3 plus reference TRBV7-8 and TRBJ2-2, the full variable domain is GAGVSQSPRYKVAKRGQDVALRCDPISGHVSLFWYQQALGQGPEFLTYFQNEAQLDKSGLPSDRFFAERPEGSVSTLKIQRTQQEDSAVYLCASSSQGVLTGELFFGEGSRLTVL.

The V and J genes are TRBV21-1 and TRBJ2-3; the D segment call TRBD1 is taken from the table without a DNA check. TRBV21-1 is designated a pseudogene. The CDR3 consists of 18 residues. CDR3: CASSKQGPDRVGADTQYF. In nucleotides, the CDR3 is TGTGCCAGCAGCAAACAAGGCCCCGACAGGGTGGGTGCAGATACGCAGTATTTT.

The chain employs TRBV29-1 and TRBJ1-1, with D uncertain. CDR3 length equals 13 residues. In germline, CDR1 is SQVTM, CDR2 ANQGSEA. In DNA, the CDR3 is TGCACCACTTCCACGGGGTTGGACACTGAAGCTTTCTTT. Encoded protein: CTTSTGLDTEAFF.

CDR3 bases: TGTGCCAGCATTCCTAGAGGTGGGACAGGGGAGGGCGAGCAGTACTTC. It yields the protein CASIPRGGTGEGEQYF. The chain uses TRBV28 and TRBJ2-7, with TRBD1 matching over 10 bases. J gave up 6 bases and V 7 bases, and 15 bases lay outside the gene matches. CDR1 is MDHEN, CDR2 SYDVKM, per germline. CDR3 length: 16 amino acids. The complete variable domain, with remaining parts taken from reference TRBV28 and TRBJ2-7, reads DVKVTQSSRYLVKRTGEKVFLECVQDMDHENMFWYRQDPGLGLRLIYFSYDVKMKEKGDIPEGYSVSREKKERFSLILESASTNQTSMYLCASIPRGGTGEGEQYFGPGTRLTVT.

The chain is built from TRBV6-4 and TRBJ2-7; 7 positions match TRBD1. Trimming at V came to 8 bases and at J to 6 bases, leaving 16 bases not matched to a gene. The CDR3 loop spans 15 amino acids. The germline CDR1 and CDR2 sequences are MRHNA and SNTAGT. CDR3 sequence (DNA): TGTGCCAGCCACACCGGGACAGCTATGTTGGCCGAGCAGTACTTC. It specifies CASHTGTAMLAEQYF.